The rows below give T cell receptor beta chains drawn from one sample of a study of control samples from healthy donors and cancer patients. Some clones are missing from TCRdb's copy, which holds only in-frame ones; the method was immunoSEQ multiplex PCR. The sample yields about 85,000 clones, approximately 91% seen once. Material: blood. The source of these receptors is a woman in her sixties or seventies in good health. CDR3s include the opening cysteine and the closing phenylalanine or tryptophan.

v_call cdr3_aa
TRBV6-2/TRBV6-3 CASTPGTYYNEQFF
TRBV5-4 CASSLVGGYGYTF
TRBV19 CASSGQWGLANEKLFF
TRBV21-1 CASSHLDRGYMNTEAFF
TRBV7-2 CASSLAHRTDTQYF
TRBV10-2 CASSDRSGNTEAFF
TRBV18 CASSPRQGYGYTF
TRBV27 CASSSTRGTGELFF
TRBV19 CASSRDNQETQYF
TRBV6-2/TRBV6-3 CASSYLTKSMNTEAFF
TRBV18 CASSGRTGGASGANVLTF
TRBV5-5 CASSEGFMNTEAFF
TRBV7-9 CASSFQGQGSEGQFF
TRBV5-4 CASSWDPQPDTEAFF
TRBV3-1/TRBV3-2 CASSQGGGEDNEQFF
TRBV5-5 CASSLRTGNTIYF